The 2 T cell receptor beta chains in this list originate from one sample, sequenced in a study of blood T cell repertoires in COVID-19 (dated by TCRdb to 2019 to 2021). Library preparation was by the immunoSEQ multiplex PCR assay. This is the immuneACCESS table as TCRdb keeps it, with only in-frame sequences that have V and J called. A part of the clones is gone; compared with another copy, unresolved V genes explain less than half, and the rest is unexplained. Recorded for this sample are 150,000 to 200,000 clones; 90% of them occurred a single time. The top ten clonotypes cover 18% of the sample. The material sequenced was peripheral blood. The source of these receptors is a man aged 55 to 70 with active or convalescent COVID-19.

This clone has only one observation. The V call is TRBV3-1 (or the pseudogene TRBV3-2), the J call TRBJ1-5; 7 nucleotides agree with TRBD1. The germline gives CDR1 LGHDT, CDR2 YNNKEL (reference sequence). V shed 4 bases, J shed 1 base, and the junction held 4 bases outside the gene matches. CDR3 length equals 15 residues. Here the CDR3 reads CASSRTGSSNQPQHF. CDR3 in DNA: TGTGCCAGCAGCCGGACAGGTTCCAGCAATCAGCCCCAGCATTTT.

This chain's CDR3 is CASRPDRGRNSPLHF. CDR3 bases: TGTGCCAGCAGACCCGACAGGGGGCGGAATTCACCCCTCCACTTT. The chain employs TRBV27 and TRBJ1-6; 10 bases align to TRBD1. From germline, CDR1 is MNHEY and CDR2 SMNVEV (reference sequence). The CDR3 loop spans 15 amino acids. V lost 6 bases to trimming and J lost 7 bases; unmatched junction nucleotides: 6.